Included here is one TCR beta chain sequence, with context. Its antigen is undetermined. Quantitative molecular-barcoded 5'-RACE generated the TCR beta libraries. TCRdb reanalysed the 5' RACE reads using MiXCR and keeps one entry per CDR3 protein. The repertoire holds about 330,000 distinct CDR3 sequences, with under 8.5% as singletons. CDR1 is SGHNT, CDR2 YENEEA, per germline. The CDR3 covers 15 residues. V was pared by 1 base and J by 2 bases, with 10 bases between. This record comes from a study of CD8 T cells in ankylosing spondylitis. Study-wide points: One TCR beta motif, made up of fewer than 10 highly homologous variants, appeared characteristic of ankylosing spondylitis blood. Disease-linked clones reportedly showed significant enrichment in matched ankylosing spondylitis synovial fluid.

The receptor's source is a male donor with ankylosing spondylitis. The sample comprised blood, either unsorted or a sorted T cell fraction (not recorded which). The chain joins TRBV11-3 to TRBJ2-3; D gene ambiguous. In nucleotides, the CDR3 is TGTGCCAGCAGCTTAGTTGGCAGAGACACAGATACGCAGTATTTT. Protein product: CASSLVGRDTDTQYF.